A selection of T cell receptor beta chains follows, all from one sample in a study of vaccination effects on CD4 cells after COVID-19. These receptors' antigens are unknown. Repertoires were generated with immunoSEQ multiplex PCR, while TCRdb's copy carries only in-frame clones and drops some. The sample contains about 45,000 clones, around 74% of which appear only once. Specimen: CD4+ T cells from PBMCs cultured with a peptide pool, collected before COVID-19 vaccination. Source of these receptors: a human donor who had a prior SARS-CoV-2 infection. The CDR3 runs from the conserved cysteine through the conserved F or W. A D gene is named only where the DNA matches it firmly. Clone size is not always given. Where it is, it says once, few, many or a class for expanded clones.

TRBJ2-7,TRBV11-2,-,TRBD2,CASSLDAGAGGEQYF,TGTGCCAGCAGCTTAGATGCGGGGGCGGGGGGCGAGCAGTACTTC
TRBJ1-2,TRBV25-1,-,-,CASSFSRGGYTF,TGTGCCAGCAGTTTTTCTAGGGGTGGCTACACCTTC
TRBJ2-1,TRBV13,once,-,CASSLMWTTDGGGEQFF,TGTGCCAGCAGCTTAATGTGGACTACCGACGGTGGTGGTGAGCAGTTCTTC
TRBJ1-1,TRBV30,-,-,CAWTLGIKETEAFF,TGTGCCTGGACCCTAGGCATAAAGGAAACTGAAGCTTTCTTT
TRBJ2-7,TRBV15,-,TRBD2,CATSREALSGSVYEQYF,TGTGCCACCAGCAGGGAAGCTCTTAGCGGGAGCGTATACGAGCAGTACTTC
TRBJ1-5,TRBV3-1/TRBV3-2,-,-,CASSQDGSQPQHF,TGTGCCAGCAGCCAAGATGGCAGTCAGCCCCAGCATTTT
TRBJ1-6,TRBV5-5,-,-,CASSLAQPDSPLHF,TGTGCCAGCAGCTTGGCCCAGCCCGATTCACCCCTCCACTTT
TRBJ2-2,TRBV23-1,-,-,CASTPNPKGDTGELFF,TGCGCCAGCACCCCGAACCCGAAAGGGGACACCGGGGAGCTGTTTTTT
TRBJ2-7,TRBV18,-,-,CASSPPSFARDEQYF,TGTGCCAGCTCACCACCTAGCTTCGCGAGGGACGAGCAGTACTTC
TRBJ2-7,TRBV5-6,-,TRBD2,CASSLGGGTYEQYF,TGTGCCAGCAGCTTGGGCGGGGGGACCTACGAGCAGTACTTC
TRBJ1-1,TRBV7-9,-,-,CASSIRQGTPENTEAFF,TGTGCCAGCAGCATACGCCAGGGGACGCCCGAGAACACTGAAGCTTTCTTT
TRBJ1-2,TRBV3-1/TRBV3-2,-,-,CASSQSVSGTKNYGYTF,TGTGCCAGCAGCCAATCGGTGTCCGGGACAAAGAACTATGGCTACACCTTC
TRBJ2-6,TRBV15,-,-,CATSRETGANVLTF,TGTGCCACCAGCAGGGAGACCGGGGCCAACGTCCTGACTTTC
TRBJ2-7,TRBV19,-,TRBD1,CASSRDRGYEQYF,TGTGCCAGTAGTAGGGACAGGGGCTACGAGCAGTACTTC
TRBJ2-3,TRBV5-1,-,TRBD2,CAAKEGGGSTDTQYF,TGCGCCGCCAAGGAAGGCGGGGGGTCCACAGATACGCAGTATTTT
TRBJ2-3,TRBV5-1,few,-,CASRSGRGDSTDTQYF,TGCGCCAGCAGATCGGGAAGGGGGGACTCCACAGATACGCAGTATTTT
TRBJ2-3,TRBV5-4,-,-,CASSFRYRSTDTQYF,TGTGCCAGCAGCTTTCGCTACCGTAGCACAGATACGCAGTATTTT
TRBJ2-1,TRBV29-1,few,TRBD2,CSVSGRAGSEDNEQFF,TGCAGCGTATCTGGGAGAGCGGGGAGCGAGGACAATGAGCAGTTCTTC
TRBJ2-2,TRBV7-9,few,-,CASSLVGGHTGELFF,TGTGCCAGCAGCTTAGTAGGGGGGCACACCGGGGAGCTGTTTTTT
TRBJ2-2,TRBV4-2,-,-,CASSQGTAVRVAGELFF,TGTGCCAGCAGCCAAGGAACCGCGGTGAGAGTCGCCGGGGAGCTGTTTTTT
TRBJ2-7,TRBV6-2/TRBV6-3,-,-,CASSPGVWSSYEQYF,TGTGCCAGCAGCCCAGGGGTTTGGAGCTCCTACGAGCAGTACTTC
TRBJ2-2,TRBV5-5,-,-,CASSLLQVSNTGELFF,TGTGCCAGCAGCTTGCTGCAAGTTTCGAACACCGGGGAGCTGTTTTTT
TRBJ2-3,TRBV10-3,-,-,CAISEGTAGTDTQYF,TGTGCCATCAGTGAGGGGACGGCGGGCACAGATACGCAGTATTTT
TRBJ1-1,TRBV5-1,once,-,CASSLASMNTEAFF,TGCGCCAGCAGCTTGGCCTCGATGAACACTGAAGCTTTCTTT
TRBJ2-3,TRBV4-1,-,-,CASSQGSFGAEKDTQYF,TGCGCCAGCAGCCAAGGTAGTTTCGGAGCGGAGAAAGATACGCAGTATTTT
TRBJ2-5,TRBV27,-,TRBD2,CASSLYPASGAKSQYF,TGTGCCAGCAGTTTATATCCGGCTAGCGGGGCCAAATCCCAGTACTTC
TRBJ2-7,TRBV11-3,-,-,CASSLEGGGSYEQYF,TGTGCCAGCAGCCTGGAGGGAGGTGGTTCCTACGAGCAGTACTTC
TRBJ2-7,TRBV5-1,-,-,CASSLTVPYEQYF,TGCGCCAGCAGCTTGACCGTACCCTACGAGCAGTACTTC
TRBJ2-1,TRBV2,-,-,CASSEVYSLNEQFF,TGTGCCAGCAGTGAAGTCTACTCCCTCAATGAGCAGTTCTTC
TRBJ1-3,TRBV2,few,-,CASSEGTAHASGTIYF,TGTGCCAGCAGTGAAGGGACTGCTCATGCTTCAGGCACCATATATTTT
TRBJ2-7,TRBV7-6,few,TRBD2,CASSAGGYEQYF,TGTGCCAGCAGCGCGGGAGGGTACGAGCAGTACTTC
TRBJ2-1,TRBV10-3,-,-,CAISEFLIGGDYNEQFF,TGTGCCATCAGTGAGTTCTTGATAGGGGGGGACTACAATGAGCAGTTCTTC
TRBJ2-1,TRBV3-1/TRBV3-2,-,TRBD1,CASSRLDRPNNEQFF,TGTGCCAGCAGCCGCCTGGACAGGCCTAACAATGAGCAGTTCTTC
TRBJ2-1,TRBV7-9,-,TRBD2,CASSLSLAGTINEQFF,TGTGCCAGCAGCTTAAGTCTAGCGGGAACCATCAATGAGCAGTTCTTC
TRBJ1-2,TRBV7-9,-,-,CASSTLKGVSFGGYTF,TGTGCCAGCAGCACTCTTAAGGGAGTAAGTTTTGGTGGCTACACCTTC
TRBJ1-6,TRBV5-6,-,-,CASSLGGRGGLSPLHF,TGTGCCAGCAGCTTGGGGGGGCGCGGGGGACTCTCACCCCTCCACTTT
TRBJ1-5,TRBV29-1,-,-,CSVAQTDQPQHF,TGCAGCGTTGCTCAAACCGATCAGCCCCAGCATTTT
TRBJ2-1,TRBV18,-,TRBD1,CASSPKRGQGLNEQFF,TGTGCCAGCTCACCAAAGAGGGGACAGGGGTTGAATGAGCAGTTCTTC
TRBJ2-5,TRBV5-1,once,-,CASSLGLGETQYF,TGCGCCAGCAGCTTAGGCCTGGGAGAGACCCAGTACTTC
TRBJ2-6,TRBV5-1,-,-,CASSLAPGAGANVLTF,TGCGCCAGCAGCTTGGCGCCGGGGGCTGGGGCCAACGTCCTGACTTTC
TRBJ1-1,TRBV7-9,-,-,CASSLGDGGWTEAFF,TGTGCCAGCAGCTTGGGTGATGGGGGCTGGACTGAAGCTTTCTTT
TRBJ1-2,TRBV19,-,-,CASSISRVPGGYTF,TGTGCCAGTAGTATATCGAGGGTACCAGGTGGCTACACCTTC
TRBJ1-3,TRBV6-5,-,-,CASASDRNSGNTIYF,TGTGCCAGCGCTTCCGACCGGAACTCTGGAAACACCATATATTTT
TRBJ1-1,TRBV2,-,-,CASTGGQGTEAFF,TGTGCCAGCACGGGGGGGCAGGGCACTGAAGCTTTCTTT
TRBJ2-3,TRBV7-3,-,TRBD2,CASSLNPAGGPDTQYF,TGTGCCAGCAGCTTAAACCCCGCGGGGGGGCCAGATACGCAGTATTTT
TRBJ2-1,TRBV18,-,TRBD1,CASSQETGAAVEQFF,TGTGCCAGCTCGCAAGAGACAGGGGCCGCGGTTGAGCAGTTCTTC
TRBJ2-7,TRBV27,-,-,CASSLISEDRSYEQYF,TGTGCCAGCAGTTTGATCTCGGAGGACCGCTCCTACGAGCAGTACTTC
TRBJ2-7,TRBV5-4,-,TRBD2,CASSPAGTNYEQYF,TGTGCCAGCAGCCCCGCCGGGACTAACTACGAGCAGTACTTC
TRBJ2-5,TRBV19,-,TRBD2,CASSPGTSSTQYF,TGTGCCAGTAGTCCCGGGACTAGCTCGACCCAGTACTTC
TRBJ1-1,TRBV7-9,-,-,CASSLQGTMNTEAFF,TGTGCCAGCAGCTTACAGGGGACTATGAACACTGAAGCTTTCTTT
TRBJ1-2,TRBV7-9,-,-,CASSPNNYGYTF,TGTGCCAGCAGCCCGAACAACTATGGCTACACCTTC
TRBJ2-2,TRBV6-5,-,-,CASSRGQNTGELFF,TGTGCCAGCAGTAGGGGCCAAAACACCGGGGAGCTGTTTTTT
TRBJ1-6,TRBV7-8,once,-,CASSSSALHYNSPLHF,TGTGCCAGCAGCTCCAGCGCACTGCACTATAATTCACCCCTCCACTTT
TRBJ2-2,TRBV6-4,few,TRBD2,CASSEAGADTGELFF,TGTGCCAGCAGTGAAGCGGGGGCCGACACCGGGGAGCTGTTTTTT